This record looks at one TCR beta chain sequence and its context. Its antigen remains unknown. This sample is drawn from a study of CXCR3-negative and CXCR3-positive naive CD8 T cells. Broader study findings: Naive cells that were CXCR3-negative or CXCR3-positive used TRBV-TRBJ genes alike, while memory cells diverged. TCR strength was inferred from TRB CDR3 properties, while surface CD5 was comparable between naive subsets. Both naive subsets had comparably high diversity; memory CD8+ cells much lower. Cryopreserved cells partially lost CXCR3 expression, and fresh PBMCs were used in most assays.

Libraries of TRB cDNA were made by 5' RACE and carried UMIs. Using the 5' RACE reads, TCRdb records one entry per CDR3 protein without DNA. This table holds around 50,000 distinct CDR3 sequences. The CDR3 has 13 amino acids. From germline, CDR1 is SEHNR and CDR2 FQNEAQ (reference sequence). Source material: memory CD8+ T cells from blood. This clonotype originated in a human donor in good health. Some clones in this sample may be carry-over from other donors' samples. The chain links TRBV7-9 to TRBJ2-7; the TCRdb D gene call, TRBD1, has no DNA to confirm it. The CDR3 loop is CASSPRTVYEQYF. Based on the CDR3 plus reference TRBV7-9 and TRBJ2-7, the full variable domain is DTGVSQNPRHKITKRGQNVTFRCDPISEHNRLYWYRQTLGQGPEFLTYFQNEAQLEKSRLLSDRFSAERPKGSFSTLEIQRTEQGDSAMYLCASSPRTVYEQYFGPGTRLTVT.